Presented here are 5 T cell receptor beta chains from one specimen sequenced in a study of blood T cell repertoires in COVID-19. Clones were sequenced by immunoSEQ multiplex PCR, and TCRdb holds only the in-frame ones, with some missing. The sample contains more than 150,000 clones, approximately 80% of which appear only once. The specimen sequenced was peripheral blood. Receptors were obtained from a woman over 75 with COVID-19, enrolled during active disease.

CDR3 DNA sequence: TGTGCCAGCCTAGGGGAGGACACTGAAGCTTTCTTT. Translation gives CASLGEDTEAFF. The rearrangement links TRBV28 to TRBJ1-1, with D maybe TRBD1 (5 bases). The CDR3 runs 12 residues. The germline V gene has CDR1 MDHEN and CDR2 SYDVKM. V was shortened by 8 bases and J by 3 bases, with 10 bases between the two germline ends.

The chain is built from TRBV9 and TRBJ1-3; possibly TRBD1 for D (5 bases). The CDR3 is 15 residues long. CDR1 and CDR2 from the germline V gene are SGDLS and YYNGEE. V lost 3 bases to trimming and J lost 1 base, with 11 bases between them. The CDR3 DNA follows: TGTGCCAGCAGCGAATACGGGACTTCTGGAAACACCATATATTTT. This gives the protein CASSEYGTSGNTIYF.

The chain combines TRBV5-4 with TRBJ2-5, with 9 bases matching TRBD2. Looked up from germline, CDR1 is SGHNT and CDR2 is YYREEE (reference sequence). The V segment lost 7 bases and the J segment 3 bases; nucleotides outside the gene matches: 4. The CDR3 has 13 residues. CDR3 bases: TGTGCCAGCGGTAGCGGGGGAAAAGAGACCCAGTACTTC. Residues: CASGSGGKETQYF.

The chain links TRBV14 to TRBJ2-3, with 13 bases aligning to TRBD2. CDR1 is SGHDN and CDR2 is FVKESK in the germline V gene. This CDR3 region has 17 residues. V dropped 2 bases and J dropped 5; count of bases not matched to a gene: 7. As DNA, the CDR3 is TGTGCCAGCAGCCAATTAGGACTAGCGGGAGTCGAAGATACGCAGTATTTT. It codes for CASSQLGLAGVEDTQYF.

The gene calls are TRBV7-3 and TRBJ2-5, with a tentative D call TRBD1 (5 bases). The CDR3 covers 16 residues. V was cut by 2 bases and J by 2 bases, with 15 bases left in between. Germline CDR1 reads SGHTA; CDR2 reads FQGTGA. The CDR3 loop reads CASSLSLAQGQETQYF. The CDR3 DNA sequence: TGTGCCAGCAGCTTATCCCTCGCGCAGGGACAAGAGACCCAGTACTTC. Supplemented by reference TRBV7-3 and TRBJ2-5, the full variable domain reads GAGVSQTPSNKVTEKGKYVELRCDPISGHTALYWYRQSLGQGPEFLIYFQGTGAADDSGLPNDRFFAVRPEGSVSTLKIQRTERGDSAVYLCASSLSLAQGQETQYFGPGTRLLVL.